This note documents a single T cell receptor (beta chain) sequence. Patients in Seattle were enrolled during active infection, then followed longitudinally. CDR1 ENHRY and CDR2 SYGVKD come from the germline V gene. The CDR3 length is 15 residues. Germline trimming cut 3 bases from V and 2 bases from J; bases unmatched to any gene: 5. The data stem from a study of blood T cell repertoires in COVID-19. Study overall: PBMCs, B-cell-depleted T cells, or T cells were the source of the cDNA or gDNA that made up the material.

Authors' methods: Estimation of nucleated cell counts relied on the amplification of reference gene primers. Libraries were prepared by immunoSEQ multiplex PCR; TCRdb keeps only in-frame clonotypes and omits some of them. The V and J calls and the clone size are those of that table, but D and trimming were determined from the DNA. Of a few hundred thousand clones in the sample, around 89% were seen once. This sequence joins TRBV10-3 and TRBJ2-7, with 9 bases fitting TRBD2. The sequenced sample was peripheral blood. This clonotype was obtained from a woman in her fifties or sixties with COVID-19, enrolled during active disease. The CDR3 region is CAISDGAGGTYEQYF. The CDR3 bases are TGTGCCATCAGTGATGGGGCGGGAGGGACCTACGAGCAGTACTTC.